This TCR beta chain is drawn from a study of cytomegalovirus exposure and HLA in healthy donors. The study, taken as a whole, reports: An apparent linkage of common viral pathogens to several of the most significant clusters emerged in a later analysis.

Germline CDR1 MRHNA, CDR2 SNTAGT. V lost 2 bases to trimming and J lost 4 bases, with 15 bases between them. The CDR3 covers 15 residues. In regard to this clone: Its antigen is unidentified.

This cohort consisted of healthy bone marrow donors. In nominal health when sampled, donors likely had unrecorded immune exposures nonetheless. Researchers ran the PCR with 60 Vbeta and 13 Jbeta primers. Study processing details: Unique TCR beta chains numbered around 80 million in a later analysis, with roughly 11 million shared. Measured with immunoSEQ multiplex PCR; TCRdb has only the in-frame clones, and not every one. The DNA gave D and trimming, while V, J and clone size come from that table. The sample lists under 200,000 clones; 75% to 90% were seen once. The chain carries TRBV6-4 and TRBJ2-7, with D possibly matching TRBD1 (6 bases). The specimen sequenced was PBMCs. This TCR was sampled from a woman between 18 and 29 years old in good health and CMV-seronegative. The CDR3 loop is CASSDELGQKYEQYF. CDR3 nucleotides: TGTGCCAGCAGTGACGAACTTGGACAGAAATACGAGCAGTACTTC.